The clone carrying this T cell receptor (beta chain) was seen a few times. Its cognate antigen is unknown. The roughly 120-subject validation cohort, separate from the approximately 670-subject first cohort, included the donors. The data derive from a study of cytomegalovirus exposure and HLA in healthy donors. The wider study: It was reported in a later analysis that the 120 or so validation repertoires used the same platform as the 666 first-cohort repertoires. Regarding the study as a whole: Cytomegalovirus status was reportedly diagnosed by the classifier with high specificity and sensitivity.

Germline trimming cut 0 bases from V and 7 bases from J; bases unmatched to any gene: 8. CDR1 MNHEY and CDR2 SVGAGI come from the germline V gene. The CDR3 is 15 residues long. The table came from immunoSEQ multiplex PCR; TCRdb's copy has only in-frame clones and leaves some out. The sample contains about 43,000 clones, 92% of which appear only once. Material for sequencing was PBMCs. The source is a man younger than 35 in good health and CMV-seronegative. V usage is TRBV6-5 and J usage is TRBJ1-2, with TRBD1 matching over 7 bases. CDR3 amino acids: CASSYSYRGLRGYTF. The CDR3 DNA reads TGTGCCAGCAGTTACTCTTACAGGGGTTTGCGTGGCTACACCTTC.